This T cell receptor beta chain is from a study of cytomegalovirus exposure and HLA in healthy donors. The PCR was carried out with 60 Vbeta primers and 13 Jbeta primers. TCRdb keeps only in-frame clones here, not all; method: immunoSEQ multiplex PCR. This table has 200,000 to 250,000 clones, 85% to 90% appearing once. Regarding this clone: Its antigen is unknown.

Study-wide results and caveats: The authors excluded some V segments, including TRBV6-2 and TRBV6-3, as indistinguishable. The authors enumerated 150 to 200 TCR beta chains as linked to cytomegalovirus.

CDR1 is SGHTS and CDR2 is YDEGEE in the germline V gene. The J segment lost 8 bases and the V segment lost 1 base, leaving 10 bases of the junction unmatched. This CDR3 contains 17 residues. In nominal health when sampled, donors likely had unrecorded immune exposures nonetheless. This clonotype originated in a human donor in good health. Material: PBMCs. This sequence joins TRBV5-8 and TRBJ2-1; 12 nucleotides match TRBD2. This chain's CDR3 is CASSLWASGRASDEQFF. CDR3 bases: TGTGCCAGCAGCTTGTGGGCTAGCGGGAGGGCCTCGGATGAGCAGTTCTTC.